The clone carrying this T cell receptor beta chain showed up just once. The data were produced by immunoSEQ multiplex PCR, yet TCRdb's version contains in-frame clones alone and is incomplete. Of about 18,000 clones in the sample, about 85% are singletons; the top ten hold around 9.9%. This sample is part of a study of T cell changes during pregnancy in multiple sclerosis. The germline CDR1 and CDR2 sequences are ENHRY and SYGVKD. Trimming removed 8 bases from V and 0 bases from J, with 14 bases in between. The CDR3 extends over 15 amino acids. The sample consisted of CD8+ T cells from peripheral blood mononuclear cells, taken after pregnancy. The sequence was obtained from a female donor with multiple sclerosis, enrolled in a pregnancy study. This rearrangement joins TRBV10-3 to TRBJ2-1, with a tentative D call TRBD2 (6 bases). The CDR3 coding sequence is TGTGCCATCCGAGAAGCGGGCAGCTCCTACAATGAGCAGTTCTTC. It translates to CAIREAGSSYNEQFF.